Presented here are 8 T cell receptor beta chains from one specimen sequenced in a study of blood T cell dynamics during melanoma immunotherapy. The time point is: pre-treatment baseline. Sequenced by immunoSEQ multiplex PCR; TCRdb stores in-frame clones only, minus some. The sample shows roughly 10,000 clones, less than 90% of them seen only once. The sequencing used blood, collected from a patient treated with checkpoint blockade. These receptors came from a human donor with melanoma.

This chain links TRBV6-5 with TRBJ1-6; D is possibly TRBD1 (6 bases). The ends were cut back, 5 bases at V and 9 bases at J, with 11 bases in the middle. CDR1 is MNHEY and CDR2 is SVGAGI in the germline V gene. The CDR3 covers 13 residues. The CDR3, as DNA: TGTGCCAGCAGTGGGGACATTAGTTCACCCCTCCACTTT. It specifies CASSGDISSPLHF.

The chain carries TRBV7-3 and TRBJ2-7; D is possibly TRBD1 (6 bases). The germline V gene encodes CDR1 SGHTA and CDR2 FQGTGA. V lost 4 bases and J lost 6, with 10 bases in between. The CDR3 contains 12 residues. CDR3 bases: TGTGCCAGCAGCTCCTCGGACAGCGAGCAGTACTTC. It is translated as CASSSSDSEQYF.

CDR3 protein: CASSAPHTSGKYEQYF. The CDR3 region has the DNA TGTGCCAGCAGTGCCCCCCACACTAGCGGGAAGTACGAGCAGTACTTC. This chain connects TRBV27 to TRBJ2-5; TRBD2 aligns across 10 bases. The end of the DNA is better explained by TRBJ2-7, so the J call may be wrong. Looked up from germline, CDR1 is MNHEY and CDR2 is SMNVEV (reference sequence). CDR3 length equals 16 residues.

The chain employs TRBV7-8 and TRBJ1-1; the D gene is possibly TRBD1 (5 bases). The germline V and J ends were trimmed by 5 bases and 3 bases, with 13 bases remaining between them. Germline-derived CDR1 and CDR2 are SGHVS and FQNEAQ. The CDR3 extends over 14 amino acids. The CDR3 bases are TGTGCCAGCAGCCCCCAGTCGGGGGACACTGAAGCTTTCTTT. Its translation is CASSPQSGDTEAFF.

The rearrangement joins TRBV5-4 to TRBJ2-3, with TRBD2 identical over 10 bases. With V trimmed by 4 bases and J by 6 bases, 14 bases remained unmatched. The germline gives CDR1 SGHNT, CDR2 YYREEE (reference sequence). CDR3 length equals 17 residues. CDR3 DNA sequence: TGTGCCAGCAGCGGGGGCCTAGTCAGCGGGAGGGGTGATACGCAGTATTTT. It yields the protein CASSGGLVSGRGDTQYF. Together with reference TRBV5-4 and TRBJ2-3, the CDR3 gives the full variable domain: ETGVTQSPTHLIKTRGQQVTLRCSSQSGHNTVSWYQQALGQGPQFIFQYYREEENGRGNFPPRFSGLQFPNYSSELNVNALELDDSALYLCASSGGLVSGRGDTQYFGPGTRLTVL.

This chain links TRBV5-8 with TRBJ2-5; D might be TRBD1 (5 bases). This CDR3 contains 14 residues. In germline, CDR1 is SGHTS, CDR2 YDEGEE. The V end lost 0 bases, the J end lost 5 bases, and 11 bases lay between the germline ends. The CDR3 spells CASSLGGARETQYF. The DNA for the CDR3 is TGTGCCAGCAGCTTGGGTGGGGCTAGGGAGACCCAGTACTTC.

The chain employs TRBV19 and TRBJ2-1, with a possible D match to TRBD2 (8 bases). Germline assignment: CDR1 LNHDA and CDR2 SQIVND (reference sequence). V lost 6 bases, J lost 2 bases, and 26 bases lay in between. CDR3 length equals 19 residues. In DNA, the CDR3 is TGTGCCAGTAGCAGGGGGATTTTTGAGCGGGAGCTCCCCTACAATGAGCAGTTCTTC. Residues: CASSRGIFERELPYNEQFF.

V is TRBV5-1 and J is TRBJ2-3; D ambiguous. This CDR3 is built from 12 residues. Germline V gene data show CDR1 as SGHRS and CDR2 as YFSETQ. V lost 0 bases and J lost 4, with 3 bases in between. This CDR3 is CASSLESDTQYF. The CDR3, as DNA: TGCGCCAGCAGCTTGGAGTCAGATACGCAGTATTTT.